This T cell receptor (beta chain) came from a study of shared clonotypes between healthy human individuals. Study-level information: Serving as donors were a couple of women and a few men, whose ages spanned 18 to 49. CD8 memory received one plate per donor, CD8 naive two, CD4 memory three and CD4 naive three. Findings of the study overall: Rarefaction demonstrated incomplete sorted-subset sequencing despite large depth.

Germline CDR1 and CDR2: SGHDN and FVKESK. V shed 0 bases and J 4 bases; nucleotides not matched to a gene: 17. This CDR3 contains 19 residues. Every donor, a Caucasian adult, lived in Nashville, Tennessee. For this clone: The antigen is not known.

Repertoires were generated with immunoSEQ multiplex PCR, while TCRdb's copy carries only in-frame clones and drops some. The data contain some 2.4 million clones, under 95% of them seen just once; the ten biggest clones take up roughly 0.36%. Sample: naive CD4+ T cells from PBMCs. As to subset: CD45RA+ positively selected. This chain joins TRBV14 and TRBJ1-1; TRBD1 matches at 7 bases. This clonotype was sampled from a man younger than 35 in good health. Some clones in this sample may be carry-over from other donors' samples. CDR3 sequence: CASSQDNPGGGSWATEAFF. As DNA, the CDR3 is TGTGCCAGCAGCCAAGATAACCCAGGGGGTGGTAGTTGGGCCACTGAAGCTTTCTTT.